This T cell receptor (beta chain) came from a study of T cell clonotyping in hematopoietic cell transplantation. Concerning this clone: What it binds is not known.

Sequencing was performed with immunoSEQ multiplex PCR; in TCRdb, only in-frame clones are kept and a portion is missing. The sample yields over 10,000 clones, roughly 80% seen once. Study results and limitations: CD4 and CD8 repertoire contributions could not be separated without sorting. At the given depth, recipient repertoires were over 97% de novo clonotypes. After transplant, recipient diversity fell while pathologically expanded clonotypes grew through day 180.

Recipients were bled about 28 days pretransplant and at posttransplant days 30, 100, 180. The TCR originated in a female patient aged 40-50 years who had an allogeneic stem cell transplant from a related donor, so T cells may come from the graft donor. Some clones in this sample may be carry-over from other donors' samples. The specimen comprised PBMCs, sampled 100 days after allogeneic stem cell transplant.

Here the CDR3 reads CASSLGREYEQYF. CDR3 bases: TGCGCCAGCAGCTTGGGACGGGAGTACGAGCAGTACTTC. The chain links TRBV5-1 to TRBJ2-7; D might be TRBD2 (6 bases). Germline-derived CDR1 and CDR2 are SGHRS and YFSETQ. V was shortened by 0 bases and J by 4 bases, with 8 bases between the two germline ends. CDR3 size: 13 residues.